The clone carrying this T cell receptor beta chain was counted a single time. The assay was immunoSEQ multiplex PCR, and TCRdb's table has in-frame clones only and misses some. The top ten clones hold approximately 2.4% of a sample with approximately 85,000 clones, more than 85% of them seen once. Per the germline V gene, CDR1 is MNHEY and CDR2 is SMNVEV (reference sequence). V lost 5 bases to trimming and J lost 0 bases; unmatched junction nucleotides: 6. This CDR3 is 15 amino acids long. The sample is drawn from a study of T cell changes during pregnancy in multiple sclerosis. This clonotype originated in a female donor with multiple sclerosis, enrolled in a pregnancy study. V is TRBV27 and J is TRBJ1-1, with 7 nucleotides matching TRBD1. Material: peripheral blood, obtained in the first trimester of pregnancy. CDR3 nucleotide sequence: TGTGCCAGCAGTCGCCTGACAGGGTTGAACACTGAAGCTTTCTTT. This codes for CASSRLTGLNTEAFF.